Following are 3 T cell receptor beta chains from one sample sequenced in a study of identical twins. TCRdb reprocessed the 5' RACE reads via MiXCR and lists one record per CDR3 protein. The sample has about 470,000 distinct CDR3 sequences, less than 25% seen once. The same sample was also studied in work on T cells expressing NK-cell markers.

Source material: CD4+ T cells sorted from blood. All receptors derive from a woman aged 18-29 years in good health.

The chain is built from TRBV19 and TRBJ2-2, with 11 bases that match TRBD2. V was clipped by 8 bases and J by 6 bases; unmatched bases: 14. Germline loops: CDR1 LNHDA, CDR2 SQIVND (reference sequence). CDR3 length equals 17 residues. The CDR3, as DNA: TGTGCCAGTCAAGTGGTAACTAGCGGGAGAAGGGCCGGGGAGCTGTTTTTT. Its translation: CASQVVTSGRRAGELFF.

This clonotype was recorded at least ten times. The rearrangement uses TRBV5-6 and TRBJ2-5; tentatively, D is TRBD1 or TRBD2 (5 bases each). Trimming left V 2 bases short and J 3 bases short, with 11 bases between. Germline CDR1 SGHDT, CDR2 YYEEEE. This CDR3 contains 14 residues. Here the CDR3 reads CASSFPGTEETQYF. The CDR3 DNA sequence: TGTGCCAGCAGCTTCCCCGGGACGGAAGAGACCCAGTACTTC.

This clonotype appeared a few times. V and J are TRBV2 and TRBJ2-1, with 9 bases lining up with TRBD2. The germline V gene encodes CDR1 SNHLY and CDR2 FYNNEI. With 6 bases clipped from V and 8 bases from J, the junction kept 8 bases outside the gene matches. The CDR3 covers 14 residues. The CDR3 nucleotides read TGTGCCAGCAGCCAGAGCGGGAGGCTTCATGAGCAGTTCTTC. Translation: CASSQSGRLHEQFF. The full variable domain, completed using reference TRBV2 and TRBJ2-1, is EPEVTQTPSHQVTQMGQEVILRCVPISNHLYFYWYRQILGQKVEFLVSFYNNEISEKSEIFDDQFSVERPDGSNFTLKIRSTKLEDSAMYFCASSQSGRLHEQFFGPGTRLTVL.